This note documents a single T cell receptor (beta chain) sequence. Its recognized antigen is unknown. Base qualities were left out, and no much larger clone turns up one base away. In the germline V gene (reference sequence), CDR1 corresponds to SEHNR and CDR2 to FQNEAQ. The CDR3 runs 16 residues from the cysteine to the phenylalanine. Kept here is only the CDR3 DNA, which spans 48 bases and is read in frame from base 1. V lost 1 base and J lost 6 bases, and the count of bases not matched to a germline gene is 8. The entry originates in a study of T-cell memory formation after mild COVID-19 listed by TCRdb under 2021. General notes on the study: Most TCR sequence clusters were specific to one of the two donors. The cohort comprised two young, previously healthy adult volunteers, one female and one male. In a couple of donors, T-cell clones that expanded and contracted after mild COVID-19 were followed by sequencing TCRalpha and TCRbeta repertoires longitudinally.

Paper-wide results and their limitations: Whether the second-wave clones peaking on day 37 were SARS-CoV-2 specific was not confirmed. Some responding clones were detected in pre-infection memory, which suggested that pre-existing cross-reactive memory T cells had joined the SARS-CoV-2 response. Contracting CD4+ clones appeared mostly in the CM and EM memory subsets, whereas CD8+ clones were enriched in EMRA. Clones contracting from day 15 to 85 had balanced CD4/CD8 phenotypes, while a second wave expanding from day 15 to 37 was biased towards CD4+. Only a couple of mild cases were covered in the study, and larger cohorts including severe cases with pre-infection samples were considered necessary.

The sample was run on an Illumina NovaSeq 6000. TCRalpha and TCRbeta cDNA libraries were constructed by 5'RACE with constant-segment primers, with sample barcodes and unique molecular identifiers being introduced. RNA was extracted from every sample with Trizol reagent. Amplification of the libraries took two PCR steps, and the second step added a second sample barcode plus Illumina TruSeq adapters. Sequencing of libraries was performed on an Illumina NovaSeq with 2 x 150 bp paired-end reads. In the authors' own workflow: The reads were demultiplexed and collapsed into UMI-guided consensus sequences using migec v1.2.7. With mixcr v2.1.11, UMI consensuses were aligned to TRA and TRB V and J templates and assembled into clonotypes. Clonotypes were classified as expanded or contracted when called significant by both edgeR and NoisET, with noise models trained on biological replicates. edgeR calls used a false discovery rate-adjusted p below 0.01 and a log2 fold-change threshold of 1. As an exploratory analysis of dynamics, max-normalized trajectories of the 1000 most abundant clonotypes were examined with PCA combined with hierarchical clustering. Separately sequenced CD4+ and CD8+ repertoires were used to assign a CD4 or CD8 phenotype to each responding clone. The raw public data were reprocessed by TCRdb itself: fastp quality trimming at Q25, MiXCR clonotype calling, in-frame beta chains only. Rows are unified per CDR3 protein, each entry keeping the most common DNA and genes. TCRdb's processing, not the authors', yielded these V and J calls. This sample has 450,000 to 650,000 distinct CDR3 sequences in its table, and 20% of those were observed once. The ten biggest clones cover around 13% of the sample.

Ficoll-Paque density gradient centrifugation was the method used to isolate PBMCs. This clonotype was obtained from an adult woman who had mild COVID-19 (a few samples of this study predate the infection). The sample titles of this study are shuffled in the database, so cell type and time point are left out; the donor was told from shared clones. Input material: PBMCs or a T cell subset sorted from them (not recorded which). This sequence uses TRBV7-9 and TRBJ1-2; 10 central nucleotides agree with TRBD1. The sequenced DNA is TGTGCCAGCAGCTTAGATGGACCGACAGGGGGCGATGGCTACACCTTC. This translates into CASSLDGPTGGDGYTF.